This T cell receptor (beta chain) comes out of a study of cytotoxic CD8 clonotypes in ibrutinib-treated CLL. With sequencing, the targeted depth ranged from 1 in 200,000 to 1 in 1 million T cells. The repertoire was sequenced with immunoSEQ multiplex PCR; TCRdb's copy has only in-frame clones and lacks some. The sample shows roughly 58,000 clones, nearly 55% of them seen only once. This receptor was obtained from a human donor with chronic lymphocytic leukemia. Specimen: PBMCs, collected at disease progression, from a patient treated with ibrutinib.

The chain's CDR3 is CASSLGTGFGLDQYF. The CDR3 bases are TGTGCCAGCAGCTTAGGTACGGGATTCGGGCTTGACCAGTACTTC. The chain carries TRBV7-9 and TRBJ2-5; D perhaps matches TRBD2 (5 bases). This CDR3 is 15 amino acids long. Germline V CDR1 and CDR2: SEHNR, FQNEAQ (reference sequence). The V end lost 1 base, the J end lost 10 bases, and 19 bases lay between the germline ends.